This T cell receptor beta chain was recorded in a study of tumor-infiltrating lymphocytes in primary liver carcinoma. For the study at large: Regardless of tissue type, samples showed similar yields of roughly 3.65 to 8 million productive TCRbeta reads. Study outcomes and limitations: Tumor-blood pairs (like tumor-adjacent pairs) overlapped less than tumor region pairs did. Bulk unsorted sampling precluded comparing CD4+ and CD8+ repertoires.

This clonotype was seen ten or more times. Its antigen is not known. This CDR3 spans 19 amino acids. Germline V CDR1 and CDR2: MNHEY, SVGEGT. J lost 0 bases, V lost 10 bases, and 17 bases had no gene match. Starting material of 450 to 500 ng total RNA yielded TCR beta cDNA via a constant-region primer. ARM-PCR, slightly modified, supplied the TCR beta libraries through three nested multiplex PCR rounds. Use of TRBV1-TRBV30 forward primers with a C-beta reverse primer characterized the first two PCR rounds, which lasted roughly 9 cycles each. TCRdb recomputed calls from the multiplex PCR reads with MiXCR, one row per CDR3 protein. The sample carries 250,000 to 350,000 distinct CDR3 sequences, about 50% recorded once. It was unsorted whole blood that yielded blood RNA, and germline DNA was also extracted. Patients showed chronic HBV infection and an absence of prior treatment.

The TCR originated in a woman aged 30 to 39 with primary liver carcinoma and hepatitis B virus infection. This sequence joins TRBV6-2 or TRBV6-3 and TRBJ2-4; 11 nucleotides agree with TRBD2. The sample was peripheral blood. CDR3 loop: CATTGLADGLMGAKNIQYF. The CDR3, as DNA: TGTGCCACTACGGGACTAGCGGACGGGTTGATGGGAGCCAAAAACATTCAGTACTTC.